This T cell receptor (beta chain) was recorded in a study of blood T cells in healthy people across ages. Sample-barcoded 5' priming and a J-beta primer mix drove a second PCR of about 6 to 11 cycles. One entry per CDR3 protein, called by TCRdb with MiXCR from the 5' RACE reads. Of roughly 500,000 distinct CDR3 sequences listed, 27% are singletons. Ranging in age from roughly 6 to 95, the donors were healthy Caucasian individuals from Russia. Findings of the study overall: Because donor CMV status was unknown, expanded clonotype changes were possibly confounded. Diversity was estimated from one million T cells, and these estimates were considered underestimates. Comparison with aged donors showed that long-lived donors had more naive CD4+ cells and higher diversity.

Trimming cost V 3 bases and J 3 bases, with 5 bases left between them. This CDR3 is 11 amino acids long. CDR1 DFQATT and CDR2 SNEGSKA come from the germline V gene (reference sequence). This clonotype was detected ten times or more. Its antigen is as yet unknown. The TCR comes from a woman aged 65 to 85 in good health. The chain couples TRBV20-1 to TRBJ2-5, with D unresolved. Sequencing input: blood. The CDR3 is CSASGKETQYF. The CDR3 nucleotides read TGCAGTGCTAGCGGAAAAGAGACCCAGTACTTC.